The clone carrying this T cell receptor beta chain appeared a single time. These data originate in a study of blood T cell repertoires in COVID-19. Libraries were prepared by immunoSEQ multiplex PCR; TCRdb keeps only in-frame clonotypes and omits some of them. This sample carries a few hundred thousand clones, roughly 80% of them seen once, and the ten largest clones take around 5%. The sample consisted of PBMCs or T cells enriched from blood (not recorded which). The sequence was obtained from a man aged 40-50 years who had been exposed to COVID-19.

CDR3 sequence reads: CASSPFGDWDTEAFF. DNA of the CDR3: TGTGCCAGCTCACCTTTTGGCGACTGGGACACTGAAGCTTTCTTT. This chain joins TRBV18 and TRBJ1-1; D uncertain. Trimming stripped 3 bases from V and 3 bases from J, with 14 bases between. Germline-derived CDR1 and CDR2 are KGHSH and LQKENI. The CDR3 extends over 15 amino acids.